The clone carrying this TCR beta chain was detected a few times. What it recognizes is unknown. Germline-derived CDR1 and CDR2 are SGHTA and FQGNSA. CDR3 length equals 16 residues. J gave up 4 bases and V 5 bases, and 6 bases lay outside the gene matches. Cultured CD4+ T cells had their DNA profiled by the Oncomine TCR Beta short-read assay. TCRdb ran MiXCR on the PCR reads and lists one entry per CDR3 protein. The sample has 9,000 to 13,000 distinct CDR3 sequences; roughly 40% are singletons. The data derive from a study of vaccination and CD4 T cells after COVID-19. Study summary: Either the Pfizer-BioNTech BNT162b2 or Moderna mRNA-1273 vaccine was given as two doses. Overlapping spike peptides of SARS-CoV-2, HCoV-NL63, HCoV-OC43 and HCoV-229E were used, and cells were stimulated with them.

Described treatment: approximately nine-day PBMC culture with coronavirus spike peptide pools or control peptides (ViraFEST assay). V is TRBV7-2 and J is TRBJ2-5, with TRBD2 identical over 14 bases. Sequencing was performed on CD4+ T cells from blood, cultured in vitro, taken after SARS-CoV-2 vaccination. The source of this sequence is a human donor who had recovered from COVID-19. CDR3 in amino acids: CASSPRLAGGLETQYF. CDR3 bases: TGTGCCAGCAGCCCCAGACTAGCGGGAGGGCTAGAGACCCAGTACTTC. Full variable domain (remainder filled in from reference TRBV7-2 and TRBJ2-5): GAGVSQSPSNKVTEKGKDVELRCDPISGHTALYWYRQSLGQGLEFLIYFQGNSAPDKSGLPSDRFSAERTGGSVSTLTIQRTQQEDSAVYLCASSPRLAGGLETQYFGPGTRLLVL.